The 5 T cell receptor beta chains listed next were all sequenced from one sample in a study of blood T cell repertoires in COVID-19 (dated by TCRdb to the early 2020s). The library was obtained by the immunoSEQ multiplex PCR assay. The source is immuneACCESS, and TCRdb retained only in-frame sequences with V and J called. Part of the clones is not carried over; for the studies checked, unresolved V genes explain less than half of this, and the remainder is unexplained. For this sample the table gives 110,000 or so clones, of which more than 70% were detected only once. Just over 5.5% of the sample goes to the ten largest clones. The sample was peripheral blood. All receptors derive from a woman aged 60-75 years with COVID-19, enrolled during active disease.

The rearrangement uses TRBV27 and TRBJ1-2; 7 bases are shared with TRBD1. CDR3 length equals 13 residues. After removal of 5 bases from V and 7 bases from J, the junction contained 7 bases not matched to a gene. Germline CDR1 MNHEY, CDR2 SMNVEV (reference sequence). In DNA form, the CDR3 reads TGTGCCAGCAGTCTTGGACAGGCTCGTGGCTACACCTTC. Encoded protein: CASSLGQARGYTF.

This clone showed up just once. The rearrangement uses TRBV9 and TRBJ1-2; TRBD1 aligns across 10 bases. This CDR3 has 17 amino acids. Germline V lookup: CDR1 SGDLS, CDR2 YYNGEE. The V gene end was trimmed by 4 bases and the J gene end by 2 bases; junction bases not matched to a gene: 11. The CDR3 DNA sequence: TGTGCCAGCAGCAATAGTAGAGGGACAGGGGCAAACTATGGCTACACCTTC. This gives the protein CASSNSRGTGANYGYTF. The entire variable domain, with the rest obtained from reference TRBV9 and TRBJ1-2, is as follows: DSGVTQTPKHLITATGQRVTLRCSPRSGDLSVYWYQQSLDQGLQFLIQYYNGEERAKGNILERFSAQQFPDLHSELNLSSLELGDSALYFCASSNSRGTGANYGYTFGSGTRLTVV.

This clone was seen a handful of times. V and J are TRBV5-4 and TRBJ2-7; 8 nucleotides match TRBD1. Looked up from germline, CDR1 is SGHNT and CDR2 is YYREEE (reference sequence). V lost 2 bases, J lost 3 bases, and 4 bases stayed unmatched. The CDR3 totals 14 residues. The CDR3: CASSLTGGNYEQYF. As DNA, the CDR3 is TGTGCCAGCAGCTTAACAGGGGGGAACTACGAGCAGTACTTC.

V and J are TRBV13 and TRBJ2-7; possibly TRBD2 for D (7 bases). Germline loops: CDR1 PRHDT, CDR2 FYEKMQ (reference sequence). Trimming shortened V by 0 bases and J by 1 base, and 10 bases separated the two germline ends. The CDR3 covers 15 residues. The CDR3 DNA reads TGTGCCAGCAGCTTAGGGAGGGGGGGTTCCTACGAGCAGTACTTC. Amino acid sequence: CASSLGRGGSYEQYF.

The chain employs TRBV7-6 and TRBJ1-4; TRBD1 is a possible D gene (6 bases). The CDR3 spans 17 residues. V was pared by 4 bases and J by 2 bases, with 17 bases between. Germline loops: CDR1 SGHVS, CDR2 FNYEAQ. CDR3 residues: CASSSEIWTATNEKLFF. As DNA, the CDR3 is TGTGCCAGCAGCTCCGAAATATGGACAGCTACTAATGAAAAACTGTTTTTT.